This entry lists 27 T cell receptor beta chains sequenced from one sample in a study of T cells in Graves' hyperthyroidism and ophthalmopathy. Amplification yielded TCR beta CDR3 regions, with RNA transcripts as the source. TCR CDR3 underwent first-round RT-PCR with the HTBI primer set. One entry per CDR3 protein results from TCRdb running MiXCR on the multiplex PCR reads. Of about 520,000 distinct CDR3 sequences listed, 24% were seen once; the top ten hold approximately 10%. Sample: blood. All receptors come from a woman aged 30 to 39 with Graves' ophthalmopathy.

The DNA for the CDR3 is TGTGCCAGCAGCCAAGTGCCAGCGGGGGGTTTGGAAGAGACCCAGTACTTC. Residues: CASSQVPAGGLEETQYF. The J gene is TRBJ2-5, the V gene TRBV3-1; 9 bases align to TRBD2. This CDR3 region has 17 residues. V gave up 1 base and J gave up 3 bases; unmatched junction bases: 9. CDR1 LGHDT and CDR2 YNNKEL come from the germline V gene (reference sequence).

This clonotype was seen ten or more times. The gene calls are TRBV27 and TRBJ2-7; the D is unclear. Trimming took 4 bases from V and 8 from J, leaving 18 bases between them. CDR1 MNHEY and CDR2 SMNVEV come from the germline V gene (reference sequence). This CDR3 has 14 residues. CDR3 region: CASSSPPDGNQQYF. CDR3 coding DNA: TGTGCCAGCAGTTCCCCGCCGGATGGGAACCAGCAGTACTTC.

The chain has TRBV7-2 and TRBJ2-5; a weak D match, TRBD2 (5 bases). The CDR3 totals 13 residues. Trimming left V 5 bases short and J 7 bases short, with 14 bases between. Germline V gene data show CDR1 as SGHTA and CDR2 as FQGNSA. The CDR3, as DNA: TGTGCCAGCAGCCCAGTAAGGGCGGGGACCCAGTACTTC. Its protein product is CASSPVRAGTQYF.

The rearrangement uses TRBV12-3 or TRBV12-4 and TRBJ2-7; D call uncertain. The CDR3 consists of 12 residues. The germline V and J ends were trimmed by 8 bases and 6 bases, with 14 bases remaining between them. In nucleotides, the CDR3 is TGTGCCAGCCACAGTAAAGGGTTCGAGCAGTACTTC. Translation gives CASHSKGFEQYF.

This clonotype has at least ten counts. The gene calls are TRBV10-3 and TRBJ1-1; no reliable D call. Germline values: CDR1 ENHRY, CDR2 SYGVKD. The ends were cut back, 3 bases at V and 1 base at J, with 3 bases in the middle. The CDR3 consists of 12 residues. The CDR3 loop reads CAISEQNTEAFF. Here the CDR3 DNA reads TGTGCCATCAGTGAACAGAACACTGAAGCTTTCTTT.

This clonotype was seen many times. The rearrangement uses TRBV12-3 or TRBV12-4 and TRBJ1-1; a weak D match, TRBD1 (6 bases). The CDR3 is 14 residues long. The ends were cut back, 7 bases at V and 0 bases at J, with 12 bases in the middle. CDR3 sequence (DNA): TGTGCCAGCACCACCCAGGGGTTGAACACTGAAGCTTTCTTT. Protein product: CASTTQGLNTEAFF.

This clonotype was observed many times. The chain recombines TRBV14 with TRBJ2-7; tentative D call: TRBD2 (7 bases). The V end was cut by 1 base, the J end by 0 bases, with 16 bases between. This CDR3 region has 17 residues. Germline V CDR1 and CDR2: SGHDN, FVKESK. DNA for the CDR3: TGTGCCAGCAGCCAAGGAGGGGGGGGCGAAAGCTCCTACGAGCAGTACTTC. Translation: CASSQGGGGESSYEQYF.

This clonotype was picked up many times. The chain is built from TRBV20-1 and TRBJ2-2; D gene unclear. With 6 bases removed from V and 6 bases from J, the gap between germline ends came to 14 bases. The CDR3 length is 13 residues. CDR1 DFQATT and CDR2 SNEGSKA come from the germline V gene (reference sequence). The CDR3 DNA sequence: TGCAGTGCCAGGAGACTCATTCCCGGGGAGCTGTTTTTT. This encodes CSARRLIPGELFF.

This clonotype was counted at least ten times. The chain joins TRBV7-9 to TRBJ1-1; tentatively, D is TRBD1 (5 bases). The V gene lost 3 bases and the J gene lost 9 bases, with 11 bases spanning the gap. Germline V CDR1 and CDR2: SEHNR, FQNEAQ (reference sequence). This CDR3 region has 12 residues. The DNA of the CDR3 is TGTGCCAGCAGCTTGGGGGATGGGCAAGCTTTCTTT. Translation gives CASSLGDGQAFF.

The J gene is TRBJ1-2, the V gene TRBV12-3 or TRBV12-4; unclear D gene. This CDR3 spans 14 amino acids. The ends were cut back, 7 bases at V and 6 bases at J, with 18 bases in the middle. The DNA for the CDR3 is TGTGCCAGCATCTCCTCGGGGTCGAAGGATGGCTACACCTTC. It specifies CASISSGSKDGYTF.

This clonotype was seen at least ten times. This rearrangement joins TRBV27 to TRBJ2-7; possibly TRBD1 for D (7 bases). The germline V and J ends were trimmed by 3 bases and 3 bases, with 9 bases remaining between them. This CDR3 is 13 amino acids long. The germline CDR1 and CDR2 sequences are MNHEY and SMNVEV (reference sequence). CDR3 DNA: TGTGCCAGCAGTTTCAGGGGGGTCTACGAGCAGTACTTC. It is translated as CASSFRGVYEQYF.

This clonotype was detected a few times. The chain combines TRBV6-2 or TRBV6-3 with TRBJ1-2; D not certain. The CDR3 has 13 amino acids. V lost 2 bases and J lost 5, with 9 bases in between. CDR1 and CDR2 (germline): MNHEY, SVGEGT. CDR3 sequence reads: CASSYRAGYGYTF. The CDR3 bases are TGTGCCAGCAGTTACAGGGCCGGGTATGGCTACACCTTC.

For this clonotype: This may be a read error: a much more frequent sequence differs by one nucleotide. The rearrangement uses TRBV20-1 and TRBJ2-7; 8 bases are shared with TRBD1. The CDR3 is made up of 13 amino acids. CDR1 and CDR2 (germline): DFQATT, SNEGSKA (reference sequence). CDR3 amino acids: CRGRDRSFYEHYF. The CDR3, as DNA: TGCAGGGGAAGGGACAGGTCATTCTACGAGCATTACTTC.

This clonotype was seen many times. V usage is TRBV6-5 and J usage is TRBJ2-5; TRBD2 is a possible D gene (6 bases). V lost 2 bases to trimming and J lost 5 bases, with 15 bases between them. This CDR3 region has 15 residues. CDR1 is MNHEY, CDR2 SVGAGI, per germline. In nucleotides, the CDR3 is TGTGCCAGCAGTTACGGGACTGTCGCGGCGGAGACCCAGTACTTC. Protein product: CASSYGTVAAETQYF.

This clonotype was seen a single time. The chain links TRBV10-3 to TRBJ1-2, with D perhaps matching TRBD1 (5 bases). The germline V gene has CDR1 ENHRY and CDR2 SYGVKD. The CDR3 is 14 residues long. With 8 bases removed from V and 2 bases from J, the gap between germline ends came to 15 bases. DNA for the CDR3: TGTGCCATCTCCCTTTGGGACGGAAACTATGGCTACACCTTC. Encoded protein: CAISLWDGNYGYTF.

This clonotype has a count of ten or more. This rearrangement joins TRBV11-1 to TRBJ2-7; 12 nucleotides match TRBD1. From germline, CDR1 is SGHAT and CDR2 FQDESV (reference sequence). CDR3 length: 16 residues. V lost 1 base and J lost 5; bases outside the gene matches: 6. This chain's CDR3 is CASSLDWDRGQDEQYF. For the CDR3, the DNA is TGTGCCAGCAGCTTAGATTGGGACAGGGGGCAAGACGAGCAGTACTTC.

This clonotype was seen at least ten times. The V call is TRBV7-9, the J call TRBJ2-5, with 10 nucleotides matching TRBD1. CDR1 SEHNR and CDR2 FQNEAQ come from the germline V gene (reference sequence). After removal of 8 bases from V and 5 bases from J, the junction contained 8 bases not matched to a gene. The CDR3 is made up of 14 amino acids. The CDR3 nucleotides are TGTGCCAGCGGGACAGGGGAACAGTGGGAGACCCAGTACTTC. Encoded protein: CASGTGEQWETQYF.

There are many counts of this clonotype. The chain carries TRBV2 and TRBJ1-2; TRBD1 matches 9 bases. With 5 bases clipped from V and 4 bases from J, the junction kept 8 bases outside the gene matches. The CDR3 is 15 amino acids. The V gene's germline CDR1 is SNHLY and CDR2 FYNNEI. The CDR3 spells CASSKTTGGGYGYTF. The CDR3 DNA reads as TGTGCCAGCAGTAAAACGACAGGGGGAGGCTATGGCTACACCTTC.

The chain combines TRBV30 with TRBJ2-7, with D uncertain. CDR3 size: 13 residues. V lost 4 bases, J lost 1 base, and 11 bases lay in between. The V gene's germline CDR1 is GTSNPN and CDR2 SVGIG (reference sequence). The CDR3 loop is CAWTGPASYEQYF. The DNA for the CDR3 is TGTGCCTGGACCGGGCCCGCGTCCTACGAGCAGTACTTC.

There are many counts of this clonotype. The chain couples TRBV12-3 or TRBV12-4 to TRBJ1-2; a weak D match, TRBD1 (5 bases). CDR3 length: 14 residues. Trimming left V 2 bases short and J 2 bases short, with 9 bases between. CDR3 sequence: CASSLSGSNYGYTF. CDR3 bases: TGTGCCAGCAGTTTATCAGGGTCCAACTATGGCTACACCTTC.

A single count supports this clonotype. The chain links TRBV10-1 to TRBJ1-5, with D possibly being TRBD1 (5 bases). V lost 6 bases to trimming and J lost 15 bases, with 21 bases between them. Per the germline V gene, CDR1 is WNHNN and CDR2 is SYGVQD (reference sequence). The CDR3 extends over 13 amino acids. CDR3 amino acids: CASSAGTTMGMHF. The CDR3 DNA follows: TGCGCCAGCAGCGCCGGGACCACGATGGGAATGCATTTT.

The sample holds many counts of this clonotype. V and J are TRBV12-3 or TRBV12-4 and TRBJ1-2; 11 bases line up with TRBD1. The CDR3 runs 16 residues. Trimming cost V 6 bases and J 7 bases; bases outside gene matches: 13. CDR3 coding DNA: TGTGCCAGCAGAGCTAGTGGGACAGGGGGAACGGTTGGCTACACCTTC. Its translation is CASRASGTGGTVGYTF.

Many counts were recorded for this clonotype. V usage is TRBV3-1 and J usage is TRBJ2-7; D call uncertain. CDR3 length equals 14 residues. The germline V gene has CDR1 LGHDT and CDR2 YNNKEL (reference sequence). V dropped 5 bases and J dropped 0 bases, with 11 bases sitting between them. This CDR3 is CASSTRLSSYEQYF. As DNA, the CDR3 is TGTGCCAGCAGCACCCGGTTAAGCTCCTACGAGCAGTACTTC.

Ten or more counts support this clonotype. V gene TRBV4-1 combines with J gene TRBJ2-7; TRBD1 or TRBD2 may be the D gene (5 bases each). CDR3 length: 15 amino acids. V lost 3 bases, J lost 0 bases, and 12 bases lay in between. Germline V gene data show CDR1 as MGHRA and CDR2 as YSYEKL. CDR3 nucleotide sequence: TGCGCCAGCAGCCAGGGGACCGATCCCTCCTACGAGCAGTACTTC. Amino acids: CASSQGTDPSYEQYF.

The chain has TRBV10-3 and TRBJ2-7; D not certain. With 4 bases removed from V and 4 bases from J, the gap between germline ends came to 14 bases. The CDR3 has 14 amino acids. CDR1 and CDR2 from the germline V gene are ENHRY and SYGVKD. The CDR3 region is CAISAGQDGYEQYF. The CDR3 region has the DNA TGTGCCATCAGTGCCGGGCAGGACGGGTACGAGCAGTACTTC.

The chain links TRBV6-5 to TRBJ2-5; 7 bases match TRBD1. Looked up from germline, CDR1 is MNHEY and CDR2 is SVGAGI. The CDR3 has 12 amino acids. The junction had 4 bases not matched to a gene; V was cut back by 10 bases and J by 2 bases. This CDR3 reads CATGQRQETQYF. CDR3 bases: TGTGCCACGGGACAGAGACAAGAGACCCAGTACTTC.

V usage is TRBV19 and J usage is TRBJ1-2, with no clear D. The germline CDR1 and CDR2 sequences are LNHDA and SQIVND (reference sequence). The V end lost 7 bases, the J end lost 4 bases, and 22 bases lay between the germline ends. The CDR3 spans 16 residues. This CDR3 is CASIASAAGEGYGYTF. Written as DNA, the CDR3 is TGTGCCAGTATAGCGTCCGCCGCGGGCGAGGGCTATGGCTACACCTTC.